This entry lists 25 T cell receptor beta chains sequenced from one sample in a study of blood T cell repertoires in COVID-19. Using immunoSEQ multiplex PCR, the repertoire was profiled, and TCRdb retains in-frame clones only, with some absent. The sample contains under 250,000 clones, around four fifths of which appear only once. The sequenced material came from PBMCs or T cells enriched from blood (not recorded which). Receptor source: a woman aged 40 to 50 who had been exposed to COVID-19.

The V and J genes are TRBV7-2 and TRBJ2-2; 8 positions match TRBD2. CDR1 and CDR2 from the germline V gene are SGHTA and FQGNSA. V lost 3 bases, J lost 6 bases, and 9 bases stayed unmatched. The CDR3 is 16 amino acids. In DNA, the CDR3 is TGTGCCAGCAGCTTCGGGGGCGGGGGGCCCCCCGGGGAGCTGTTTTTT. It is translated as CASSFGGGGPPGELFF.

Concerning this clone itself: It may be a read error: a sequence one base away is much more abundant. CDR3 nucleotide sequence: TGTGCCAGCAGCTTAGCGGGGAGCACAGATACGCAGTATTTT. The encoded protein is CASSLAGSTDTQYF. This chain links TRBV7-3 with TRBJ2-3; D is possibly TRBD2 (6 bases). In germline, CDR1 is SGHTA, CDR2 FQGTGA. The CDR3 extends over 14 amino acids. V was clipped by 2 bases and J by 0 bases, with 6 bases between them.

This chain joins TRBV28 and TRBJ1-6; D remains unclear. In germline, CDR1 is MDHEN, CDR2 SYDVKM. V was trimmed by 11 bases and J by 4 bases, leaving 18 bases between them. CDR3 length: 15 amino acids. The DNA for the CDR3 is TGTGCCTCAACCACCGGCGGAAATTATAATTCACCCCTCCACTTT. This encodes CASTTGGNYNSPLHF.

Concerning this clone: In the same sample, other DNA sequences code for this CDR3. The chain employs TRBV19 and TRBJ1-2, with D maybe TRBD1 (6 bases). V was pared by 6 bases and J by 4 bases, with 12 bases between. This CDR3 spans 13 amino acids. Germline CDR1 LNHDA, CDR2 SQIVND (reference sequence). The CDR3 reads CASSQQGAYGYTF. The CDR3 DNA reads TGTGCCAGTAGCCAACAGGGTGCCTATGGCTACACCTTC.

The chain recombines TRBV7-2 with TRBJ2-2; D is unclear. Trimming stripped 3 bases from V and 0 bases from J, with 5 bases between. The CDR3 contains 14 residues. The germline CDR1 and CDR2 sequences are SGHTA and FQGNSA. CDR3: CASSFWPNTGELFF. The CDR3 DNA reads TGTGCCAGCAGCTTTTGGCCGAACACCGGGGAGCTGTTTTTT.

The genes are TRBV3-1 (or the pseudogene TRBV3-2) and TRBJ2-1, with TRBD1 matching over 8 bases. Looked up from germline, CDR1 is LGHDT and CDR2 is YNNKEL (reference sequence). CDR3 length: 15 amino acids. Trimming removed 4 bases from V and 2 bases from J; junction bases left unmatched: 4. The CDR3 DNA reads as TGTGCCAGCAGCCTACAGGGGGGTGCCTACAATGAGCAGTTCTTC. It is translated as CASSLQGGAYNEQFF.

This chain joins TRBV5-6 and TRBJ1-4, with D unclear. Germline V gene data show CDR1 as SGHDT and CDR2 as YYEEEE. Deletions cut 0 bases from V and 5 bases from J, with 11 bases between. The CDR3 runs 15 residues. CDR3 region: CASSLEPRGNEKLFF. The CDR3 DNA follows: TGTGCCAGCAGCTTGGAACCACGGGGAAATGAAAAACTGTTTTTT. Based on the CDR3 plus reference TRBV5-6 and TRBJ1-4, the full variable domain is DAGVTQSPTHLIKTRGQQVTLRCSPKSGHDTVSWYQQALGQGPQFIFQYYEEEERQRGNFPDRFSGHQFPNYSSELNVNALLLGDSALYLCASSLEPRGNEKLFFGSGTQLSVL.

The chain links TRBV5-1 to TRBJ2-2, with 10 bases lining up with TRBD1. Germline-derived CDR1 and CDR2 are SGHRS and YFSETQ. V shed 1 base, J shed 4 bases, and the junction held 4 bases outside the gene matches. The CDR3 extends over 16 amino acids. CDR3 residues: CASSLLGTGVTGELFF. The CDR3 DNA reads as TGCGCCAGCAGCTTGCTCGGGACAGGGGTCACCGGGGAGCTGTTTTTT.

The sample holds a few counts of this clone. The chain combines TRBV12-5 with TRBJ1-2; D perhaps matches TRBD1 (5 bases). From germline, CDR1 is LGHNT and CDR2 FRNRAP. Trimming took off 1 base at V and 1 base at J, with 13 bases between the two ends. CDR3 length: 16 amino acids. The CDR3, as DNA: TGTGCTAGTGGTTTGGGGTCCGTTAGGGGTAACTATGGCTACACCTTC. Translation: CASGLGSVRGNYGYTF.

The V and J genes are TRBV5-6 and TRBJ2-1; D possibly corresponds to TRBD2 (7 bases). Germline V lookup: CDR1 SGHDT, CDR2 YYEEEE. Trimming removed 4 bases from V and 4 bases from J, with 15 bases in between. This CDR3 is 15 amino acids long. The CDR3 spells CASSPVQGGYNEQFF. CDR3 DNA sequence: TGTGCCAGCAGCCCCGTACAGGGAGGGTACAATGAGCAGTTCTTC.

J is TRBJ1-1 and V is TRBV6-2 or TRBV6-3, with 10 bases fitting TRBD1. Germline assignment: CDR1 MNHEY and CDR2 SVGEGT. CDR3 size: 17 residues. V was clipped by 0 bases and J by 0 bases; unmatched bases: 4. For the CDR3, the DNA is TGTGCCAGCAGTTACTCGGACAGGGGGTCGGTGAACACTGAAGCTTTCTTT. Protein product: CASSYSDRGSVNTEAFF.

This chain joins TRBV5-1 and TRBJ2-7, with TRBD1 matching 9 bases. The germline gives CDR1 SGHRS, CDR2 YFSETQ. The V segment lost 2 bases and the J segment 4 bases; nucleotides outside the gene matches: 7. This CDR3 spans 15 amino acids. CDR3 in amino acids: CASSLLTGGGYEQYF. The CDR3 region has the DNA TGCGCCAGCAGCTTATTAACAGGGGGCGGGTACGAGCAGTACTTC.

This chain uses TRBV7-2 with TRBJ1-3; 7 positions match TRBD1. Per germline, CDR1 SGHTA and CDR2 FQGNSA. CDR3 size: 14 residues. After removal of 2 bases from V and 5 bases from J, the junction contained 3 bases not matched to a gene. DNA of the CDR3: TGTGCCAGCAGCTTAAGGACAGGTAGAAACACCATATATTTT. Encoded protein: CASSLRTGRNTIYF.

This clone was seen a single time. This chain uses TRBV11-3 with TRBJ1-4; a possible D gene is TRBD1 (5 bases). Trimming removed 1 base from V and 5 bases from J, with 11 bases in between. The CDR3 is 15 residues long. Germline V CDR1 and CDR2: SGHNT, YENEEA. The CDR3 nucleotides are TGTGCCAGCAGCTTAGGTGGCCAGGGCAATGAAAAACTGTTTTTT. Its translation is CASSLGGQGNEKLFF.

V and J are TRBV29-1 and TRBJ2-2; 13 bases map to TRBD2. The CDR3 totals 16 residues. Trimming removed 6 bases from V and 0 bases from J; junction bases left unmatched: 4. Germline V CDR1 and CDR2: SQVTM, ANQGSEA. CDR3 nucleotide sequence: TGCAGCGTAGCCGGGACTAGCGGGGCGAACACCGGGGAGCTGTTTTTT. As protein: CSVAGTSGANTGELFF.

J is TRBJ1-1 and V is TRBV30, with D uncertain. The germline CDR1 and CDR2 sequences are GTSNPN and SVGIG (reference sequence). This CDR3 has 11 amino acids. Trimming shortened V by 0 bases and J by 7 bases, and 6 bases separated the two germline ends. DNA for the CDR3: TGTGCCTGGAGTGTACACAGTGAAGCTTTCTTT. It codes for CAWSVHSEAFF.

The chain recombines TRBV7-2 with TRBJ1-1, with D perhaps TRBD1 (5 bases). From germline, CDR1 is SGHTA and CDR2 FQGNSA. The CDR3 extends over 15 amino acids. V lost 5 bases to trimming and J lost 5 bases, with 18 bases between them. As DNA, the CDR3 is TGTGCCAGCAGCCACTCGGGGGGTACAGGTACTGAAGCTTTCTTT. It is translated as CASSHSGGTGTEAFF.

J is TRBJ2-3 and V is TRBV7-9, with D possibly TRBD2 on 5 matching bases. The CDR3 is made up of 13 amino acids. Germline CDR1 reads SEHNR; CDR2 reads FQNEAQ (reference sequence). Trimming shortened V by 6 bases and J by 3 bases, and 10 bases separated the two germline ends. The CDR3 DNA follows: TGTGCCAGCAGGGCCTCGGGGACAGATACGCAGTATTTT. This gives the protein CASRASGTDTQYF.

The rearrangement uses TRBV5-1 and TRBJ1-2; 8 nucleotides match TRBD1. Germline V CDR1 and CDR2: SGHRS, YFSETQ. Trimming took 4 bases from V and 7 from J; bases not matched to a gene: 6. This CDR3 region has 13 residues. The CDR3 loop reads CASSPEGQAGYTF. In nucleotides, the CDR3 is TGCGCCAGCAGCCCAGAGGGACAGGCTGGCTACACCTTC.

The CDR3 here is CASSSKDRLYGYTF. The CDR3, as DNA: TGTGCCAGCAGCTCGAAAGACAGACTCTATGGCTACACCTTC. The chain combines TRBV7-9 with TRBJ1-2; D might be TRBD1 (5 bases). Germline loops: CDR1 SEHNR, CDR2 FQNEAQ (reference sequence). V lost 4 bases and J lost 4, with 13 bases in between. The CDR3 contains 14 residues.

The chain couples TRBV5-6 to TRBJ1-6, with 7 bases that match TRBD1. CDR3 length: 15 amino acids. Germline lookup yields CDR1 SGHDT and CDR2 YYEEEE. V shed 4 bases and J 5 bases; nucleotides not matched to a gene: 6. The CDR3 DNA reads as TGTGCCAGCAGCCCCAGGGGGAGAAATAATTCACCCCTCCACTTT. Translation: CASSPRGRNNSPLHF.

The gene calls are TRBV5-1 and TRBJ1-2, with D unclear. This CDR3 is 15 amino acids long. Germline lookup yields CDR1 SGHRS and CDR2 YFSETQ. V was pared by 1 base and J by 3 bases, with 13 bases between. CDR3 region: CASSLRPGLDYGYTF. Written as DNA, the CDR3 is TGCGCCAGCAGCTTGCGGCCGGGTCTCGACTATGGCTACACCTTC.

The chain carries TRBV4-2 and TRBJ2-7; the D gene is possibly TRBD2 (6 bases). Between the trimmed V and J ends, which lost 0 bases and 2 bases, there was a span of 14 bases. The CDR3 covers 16 residues. Germline V gene lookup returns CDR1 LGHNA and CDR2 YNFKEQ. The DNA for the CDR3 is TGTGCCAGCAGCCAAGATCCCGTGGGGGGACCCTACGAGCAGTACTTC. The encoded protein is CASSQDPVGGPYEQYF.

This rearrangement joins TRBV10-3 to TRBJ1-6, with TRBD1 as a possible D gene (6 bases). Trimming cost V 7 bases and J 6 bases, with 13 bases left between them. CDR1 ENHRY and CDR2 SYGVKD come from the germline V gene. The CDR3 runs 14 residues. Here the CDR3 reads CAIKEQGINSPLHF. The CDR3 nucleotides read TGTGCCATCAAAGAGCAGGGGATTAATTCACCCCTCCACTTT.

V is TRBV6-4 and J is TRBJ1-6; TRBD1 matches 9 bases. The V and J ends lost 5 bases and 4 bases, in that order; junction bases with no gene match: 15. This CDR3 has 19 residues. Germline V gene sequence: CDR1 MRHNA, CDR2 SNTAGT. For the CDR3, the DNA is TGTGCCAGCAGTACTACCCCAACAGGGGGCGCAGCGTATAATTCACCCCTCCACTTT. Protein: CASSTTPTGGAAYNSPLHF.